The rows below give T cell receptor beta chains drawn from one sample of a study of shared clonotypes between healthy human individuals. Assay: immunoSEQ multiplex PCR; the TCRdb copy retains only in-frame clones and omits some. The repertoire holds about 2.4 million clones, with approximately 93% as singletons. The sample taken for sequencing was naive CD4+ T cells from PBMCs. The receptors originated from a young man in good health. Some clones in this sample may be carry-over from other donors' samples. CDR3s include the opening cysteine and the closing phenylalanine or tryptophan. The order of the fields is V gene, clone size, D gene, J gene, CDR3 DNA, CDR3 protein. The D gene is left open where the match is weak. Rows may omit the clone size; those that give it use once, few, many or a size class.

V gene: TRBV29-1; clone size: few; D gene: .; J gene: TRBJ1-1; CDR3 DNA: TGCAGCGTGATCGCACGGGGAGTCGACACTGAAGCTTTCTTT; CDR3 protein: CSVIARGVDTEAFF
V gene: TRBV2; clone size: once; D gene: .; J gene: TRBJ2-3; CDR3 DNA: TGTGCCAGCAGGCGAGTAAGCAGCACAGATACGCAGTATTTT; CDR3 protein: CASRRVSSTDTQYF
V gene: TRBV11-3; clone size: .; D gene: .; J gene: TRBJ2-1; CDR3 DNA: TGTGCCAGCAGCTTAAATGGACGGGCCAAAAATGAGCAGTTCTTC; CDR3 protein: CASSLNGRAKNEQFF
V gene: TRBV10-3; clone size: .; D gene: .; J gene: TRBJ2-3; CDR3 DNA: TGTGCCATCAGGGACACAGATACGCAGTATTTT; CDR3 protein: CAIRDTDTQYF
V gene: TRBV28; clone size: .; D gene: .; J gene: TRBJ1-3; CDR3 DNA: TGTGCCGGAGGCAGGGCGGGAAACACCATATATTTT; CDR3 protein: CAGGRAGNTIYF
V gene: TRBV5-1; clone size: .; D gene: TRBD1; J gene: TRBJ2-5; CDR3 DNA: TGCGCCAGCAGCGATCAGGGGGACGGCGAGACCCAGTACTTC; CDR3 protein: CASSDQGDGETQYF
V gene: TRBV5-1; clone size: .; D gene: .; J gene: TRBJ2-3; CDR3 DNA: TGCGCCAGCAGCTCCGGAAGCAGCCGAACGACAGATACGCAGTATTTT; CDR3 protein: CASSSGSSRTTDTQYF
V gene: TRBV27; clone size: once; D gene: .; J gene: TRBJ1-3; CDR3 DNA: TGTGCCAGCAGTTTGTCCAGAGGAAACACCATATATTTT; CDR3 protein: CASSLSRGNTIYF
V gene: TRBV7-2; clone size: .; D gene: .; J gene: TRBJ2-3; CDR3 DNA: TGTGCCAGCTCCCCCCGCGATACGCAGTATTTT; CDR3 protein: CASSPRDTQYF
V gene: TRBV7-8; clone size: .; D gene: .; J gene: TRBJ1-6; CDR3 DNA: TGTGCCAGCAGCCCGCAGGGTGGCTCCTATAATTCACCCCTCCACTTT; CDR3 protein: CASSPQGGSYNSPLHF
V gene: TRBV11-2; clone size: once; D gene: TRBD1; J gene: TRBJ1-5; CDR3 DNA: TGTGCCAGCAGCCCCACCGGACAGGGGAAGGGACAGCCCCAGCATTTT; CDR3 protein: CASSPTGQGKGQPQHF
V gene: TRBV5-4; clone size: .; D gene: TRBD2; J gene: TRBJ2-3; CDR3 DNA: TGTGCCAGCAGCTTGGGGCTAGCGGGAGATACGCAGTATTTT; CDR3 protein: CASSLGLAGDTQYF
V gene: TRBV30; clone size: .; D gene: .; J gene: TRBJ1-3; CDR3 DNA: TGTGCCTGGGGCGCACGGTCCTCTGGAAACACCATATATTTT; CDR3 protein: CAWGARSSGNTIYF
V gene: TRBV30; clone size: once; D gene: TRBD2; J gene: TRBJ2-7; CDR3 DNA: TGTGCCTGGAGTCCCCCGGGTGGTAGCGGGAGATTTAGCGACGAGCAGTACTTC; CDR3 protein: CAWSPPGGSGRFSDEQYF
V gene: TRBV5-1; clone size: .; D gene: .; J gene: TRBJ2-2; CDR3 DNA: TGCGCCAGCAGCTTGCGGCAGGTGGGGACCGGGGAGCTGTTTTTT; CDR3 protein: CASSLRQVGTGELFF
V gene: TRBV7-2; clone size: .; D gene: TRBD1; J gene: TRBJ1-5; CDR3 DNA: TGTGCCAGCAGCTTAGTAGTGGCAGGGGGGAGTCAGCCCCAGCATTTT; CDR3 protein: CASSLVVAGGSQPQHF
V gene: TRBV6-5; clone size: .; D gene: TRBD1; J gene: TRBJ1-5; CDR3 DNA: TGTGCCACCGAGGGGGCAGGCGGCAATCAGCCCCAGCATTTT; CDR3 protein: CATEGAGGNQPQHF
V gene: TRBV12-5; clone size: .; D gene: TRBD1; J gene: TRBJ2-5; CDR3 DNA: TGTGCTAGTGGTGGGACAGGAGGAGAGACCCAGTACTTC; CDR3 protein: CASGGTGGETQYF
V gene: TRBV30; clone size: few; D gene: TRBD1; J gene: TRBJ1-1; CDR3 DNA: TGTGCCTGGAGTTCTCGGACAGGGGGAATAGGTGAAGCTTTCTTT; CDR3 protein: CAWSSRTGGIGEAFF
V gene: TRBV5-1; clone size: .; D gene: TRBD2; J gene: TRBJ2-2; CDR3 DNA: TGCGCCAGCAGCTTGGAACTAGCGGGAGTTGCCGGGGAGCTGTTTTTT; CDR3 protein: CASSLELAGVAGELFF
V gene: TRBV7-9; clone size: .; D gene: .; J gene: TRBJ1-2; CDR3 DNA: TGTGCCAGCAGCTTAAGGGAAGGGGGCTACACCTTC; CDR3 protein: CASSLREGGYTF
V gene: TRBV11-2; clone size: .; D gene: .; J gene: TRBJ2-3; CDR3 DNA: TGTGCCAGCAGCTTAGATCATAATTCAGCTCTTACGCAGTATTTT; CDR3 protein: CASSLDHNSALTQYF
V gene: TRBV7-8; clone size: .; D gene: .; J gene: TRBJ1-4; CDR3 DNA: TGTGCCAGCAGCTTAGCCTCCTGGGGGGGAAGTGAAAAACTGTTTTTT; CDR3 protein: CASSLASWGGSEKLFF
V gene: TRBV18; clone size: .; D gene: .; J gene: TRBJ1-1; CDR3 DNA: TGTGCCAGCTCACCGACGCGGGGGGGTTCGGACACTGAAGCTTTCTTT; CDR3 protein: CASSPTRGGSDTEAFF
V gene: TRBV15; clone size: .; D gene: .; J gene: TRBJ2-3; CDR3 DNA: TGTGCCACCAGCAGAGGGACGGACCCTAGCACAGATACGCAGTATTTT; CDR3 protein: CATSRGTDPSTDTQYF
V gene: TRBV7-9; clone size: .; D gene: .; J gene: TRBJ1-1; CDR3 DNA: TGTGCCAGCAGCTTCTCCGGGACGACTGAAGCTTTCTTT; CDR3 protein: CASSFSGTTEAFF
V gene: TRBV7-9; clone size: .; D gene: .; J gene: TRBJ1-1; CDR3 DNA: TGTGCCAGCAGCTTTATTACTAACCAAGCTTTCTTT; CDR3 protein: CASSFITNQAFF
V gene: TRBV6-6; clone size: .; D gene: .; J gene: TRBJ2-2; CDR3 DNA: TGTGCCACGACACTAAACACCGGGGAGCTGTTTTTT; CDR3 protein: CATTLNTGELFF
V gene: TRBV30; clone size: .; D gene: .; J gene: TRBJ2-1; CDR3 DNA: TGTGCCTGGACGAGGTCAGCCTCTGGCAATGAGCAGTTCTTC; CDR3 protein: CAWTRSASGNEQFF
V gene: TRBV18; clone size: .; D gene: .; J gene: TRBJ2-7; CDR3 DNA: TGTGCCAGCTCACCACCGCTCCTGTCCTACGAGCAGTACTTC; CDR3 protein: CASSPPLLSYEQYF
V gene: TRBV5-1; clone size: .; D gene: TRBD2; J gene: TRBJ2-1; CDR3 DNA: TGCGCCAGCAGCGGGGGACTAACCTTCTCCTACAATGAGCAGTTCTTC; CDR3 protein: CASSGGLTFSYNEQFF
V gene: TRBV29-1; clone size: .; D gene: .; J gene: TRBJ2-1; CDR3 DNA: TGCAGCGTGACCGCATGGGATTCCAGCTCCTACAATGAGCAGTTCTTC; CDR3 protein: CSVTAWDSSSYNEQFF
V gene: TRBV28; clone size: once; D gene: .; J gene: TRBJ2-7; CDR3 DNA: TGTGCCAGCAGTTTGAACGGCGGTAGAAGTGTCCACGAGCAGTACTTC; CDR3 protein: CASSLNGGRSVHEQYF
V gene: TRBV18; clone size: few; D gene: .; J gene: TRBJ1-5; CDR3 DNA: TGTGCCAGCTCACCCTCACAAGCCCCGGGCAATCAGCCCCAGCATTTT; CDR3 protein: CASSPSQAPGNQPQHF
V gene: TRBV2; clone size: .; D gene: .; J gene: TRBJ1-2; CDR3 DNA: TGTGCCAGCCTTTTTCGCGGAGCTAACTATGGCTACACCTTC; CDR3 protein: CASLFRGANYGYTF
V gene: TRBV19; clone size: few; D gene: .; J gene: TRBJ1-1; CDR3 DNA: TGTGCCAGTAGTATTTGGGAGACTGAAGCTTTCTTT; CDR3 protein: CASSIWETEAFF
V gene: TRBV4-3; clone size: .; D gene: TRBD1; J gene: TRBJ1-3; CDR3 DNA: TGCGCCAGCAGCCCAGAACAGGGGGCGCCTGGAAACACCATATATTTT; CDR3 protein: CASSPEQGAPGNTIYF
V gene: TRBV27; clone size: .; D gene: TRBD1; J gene: TRBJ2-7; CDR3 DNA: TGTGCCAGCCAACCGGGACAGGGGTCCTACGAGCAGTACTTC; CDR3 protein: CASQPGQGSYEQYF
V gene: TRBV15; clone size: .; D gene: .; J gene: TRBJ1-5; CDR3 DNA: TGTGCCACCAGTCTCGGGGAACAGCCCCAGCATTTT; CDR3 protein: CATSLGEQPQHF
V gene: TRBV7-9; clone size: once; D gene: TRBD2; J gene: TRBJ2-7; CDR3 DNA: TGTGCCAGCAGCCGAAGCGACATAGCGGGGGAGCAGTACTTC; CDR3 protein: CASSRSDIAGEQYF
V gene: TRBV10-3; clone size: .; D gene: .; J gene: TRBJ1-1; CDR3 DNA: TGTGCCACGAACAGAATTGACAGTCAGAACACTGAAGCTTTCTTT; CDR3 protein: CATNRIDSQNTEAFF
V gene: TRBV6-5; clone size: .; D gene: .; J gene: TRBJ1-1; CDR3 DNA: TGTGCCAGCAGTTACGAGAGGGGTAGGGTGAACACTGAAGCTTTCTTT; CDR3 protein: CASSYERGRVNTEAFF
V gene: TRBV7-8; clone size: .; D gene: TRBD1; J gene: TRBJ2-7; CDR3 DNA: TGTGCCAGCAGAACGGGACAGGGGGCCGGAGAGCAGTACTTC; CDR3 protein: CASRTGQGAGEQYF
V gene: TRBV9; clone size: .; D gene: .; J gene: TRBJ2-1; CDR3 DNA: TGTGCCAGCAGCCCCCCCCCGGGACCCTCCTACAATGAGCAGTTCTTC; CDR3 protein: CASSPPPGPSYNEQFF
V gene: TRBV28; clone size: .; D gene: .; J gene: TRBJ2-7; CDR3 DNA: TGTGCCAGCAGTTTTTCGGCCTCGGCCTACGAGCAGTACTTC; CDR3 protein: CASSFSASAYEQYF
V gene: TRBV6-1; clone size: .; D gene: TRBD1; J gene: TRBJ1-4; CDR3 DNA: TGTGCCAGCAGTGAACCGGGACAGGGTCTTTCCCTGTTTTTT; CDR3 protein: CASSEPGQGLSLFF
V gene: TRBV11-2; clone size: .; D gene: .; J gene: TRBJ2-3; CDR3 DNA: TGTGCCAGCAGCCCCCCGGGTGACACAGATACGCAGTATTTT; CDR3 protein: CASSPPGDTDTQYF
V gene: TRBV19; clone size: .; D gene: TRBD2; J gene: TRBJ2-2; CDR3 DNA: TGTGCCAGTAGTATAGTAGCTTCAGCGGGAGGGCTATCCGCCGGGGAGCTGTTTTTT; CDR3 protein: CASSIVASAGGLSAGELFF
V gene: TRBV19; clone size: .; D gene: .; J gene: TRBJ1-5; CDR3 DNA: TGTGCCAGTAGTGTCGGTGCAGCGGCATATAGCAATCAGCCCCAGCATTTT; CDR3 protein: CASSVGAAAYSNQPQHF
V gene: TRBV5-1; clone size: .; D gene: .; J gene: TRBJ1-4; CDR3 DNA: TGCGCCAGCAGCCAGGGGCCCGAGGAAAAACTGTTTTTT; CDR3 protein: CASSQGPEEKLFF
V gene: TRBV28; clone size: once; D gene: .; J gene: TRBJ2-1; CDR3 DNA: TGTGCCAGCAGACCTAGGCGGGGCATATACAATGAGCAGTTCTTC; CDR3 protein: CASRPRRGIYNEQFF
V gene: TRBV7-9; clone size: once; D gene: TRBD1; J gene: TRBJ2-1; CDR3 DNA: TGTGCCAGCAGCTGGGGACAGGATAGGGTCGCGGGCAATGAGCAGTTCTTC; CDR3 protein: CASSWGQDRVAGNEQFF
V gene: TRBV23-1; clone size: .; D gene: .; J gene: TRBJ2-4; CDR3 DNA: TGCGCCAGCAGTCAATCCCGGCCAGGGTGGACCAAAAACATTCAGTACTTC; CDR3 protein: CASSQSRPGWTKNIQYF
V gene: TRBV5-1; clone size: .; D gene: .; J gene: TRBJ1-3; CDR3 DNA: TGCGCCAGCAGCTTGGGGGACACACGCTCTGGAAACACCATATATTTT; CDR3 protein: CASSLGDTRSGNTIYF
V gene: TRBV7-3; clone size: .; D gene: TRBD2; J gene: TRBJ2-3; CDR3 DNA: TGTGCCAGCAGTCGACTAGCGGGAATAGATACGCAGTATTTT; CDR3 protein: CASSRLAGIDTQYF
V gene: TRBV6-1; clone size: .; D gene: .; J gene: TRBJ1-5; CDR3 DNA: TGTGCCACCACCGGGAGCTACAATCAGCCCCAGCATTTT; CDR3 protein: CATTGSYNQPQHF